This TCR beta chain comes out of a study of OX40 agonist ivuxolimab in advanced cancers. Overall study: Prior therapy, whether anti-PD-1, anti-PD-L1 or anti-CTLA-4, was allowed, and less than 45% had some.

The sampling schedule covered blood at baseline, cycle 4 day 1, and cycle 7 day 1. Study outcomes and limitations: Researchers did not determine the expanded peripheral T cells' antigen specificity. Expanded clones tended on average to be more numerous among CD8+ T cells than CD4+.

Repertoires were generated with immunoSEQ multiplex PCR, while TCRdb's copy carries only in-frame clones and drops some. The sample gives about 100,000 clones, 90% of which show up once; 0.31% is in the top ten. On this clone: Its antigen is undetermined.

The V gene's germline CDR1 is SQVTM and CDR2 ANQGSEA. V lost 7 bases and J lost 0, with 16 bases in between. The CDR3 length is 15 residues. V and J are TRBV29-1 and TRBJ2-1; weak D call: TRBD1 (5 bases). The material sequenced was CD4+ or CD8+ T cells sorted from blood, taken in a trial of the OX40 agonist ivuxolimab. The source of this sequence is an adult with an advanced solid tumor such as melanoma, head and neck, liver or kidney cancer. CDR3 residues: CSASDRAHSYNEQFF. The CDR3 nucleotides read TGCAGCGCCTCAGACAGAGCCCACTCCTACAATGAGCAGTTCTTC.